The next 12 T cell receptor beta chains were all read from a single sample in a study of CD8+ T cells in alopecia areata. The sequencing template was cDNA reverse transcribed from extracted RNA. TCRdb keeps only in-frame clones here, not all; method: immunoSEQ multiplex PCR. The sample records around 190,000 clones, more than 50% being singletons. Specimen: CD8+ T cells sorted from blood. These receptors were taken from a human donor in good health.

This clone has a single count. This sequence joins TRBV29-1 and TRBJ2-7; TRBD1 agrees at 9 bases. This CDR3 is 14 amino acids long. V shed 7 bases, J shed 0 bases, and the junction held 7 bases outside the gene matches. Germline values: CDR1 SQVTM, CDR2 ANQGSEA. The DNA for the CDR3 is TGCAGCGCGATGGGGACAGGGAGCTCCTACGAGCAGTACTTC. This translates into CSAMGTGSSYEQYF.

The table lists this clone with a few counts. The V call is TRBV13, the J call TRBJ2-5; D possibly matches TRBD1 or TRBD2 (5 bases each). The CDR3 contains 15 residues. Germline CDR1 is PRHDT and CDR2 is FYEKMQ (reference sequence). The V and J ends lost 3 bases and 1 base respectively, with 12 bases between them. The CDR3 region is CASSLTGTAQETQYF. The CDR3 DNA reads TGTGCCAGCAGCTTGACGGGGACCGCCCAAGAGACCCAGTACTTC.

In DNA, the CDR3 is TGTGCCAGCAGCTTTGCGAGGAATGAGCAGTTCTTC. As protein: CASSFARNEQFF. This chain links TRBV5-6 with TRBJ2-1; D gene uncertain. This CDR3 has 12 amino acids. From germline, CDR1 is SGHDT and CDR2 YYEEEE. V dropped 2 bases and J dropped 7 bases, with 7 bases sitting between them.

The chain carries TRBV6-6 and TRBJ2-7, with TRBD1 matching over 8 bases. J was trimmed by 5 bases and V by 5 bases; bases with no gene match: 8. The CDR3 runs 14 residues. The germline gives CDR1 MNHNY, CDR2 SVGAGI (reference sequence). The CDR3 is CASSHGQGSHEQYF. The CDR3 DNA is TGTGCCAGCAGTCATGGACAGGGATCACACGAGCAGTACTTC.

This clone was seen a few times. This sequence joins TRBV12-5 and TRBJ1-1; D is uncertain. This CDR3 has 12 residues. V was shortened by 3 bases and J by 4 bases, with 6 bases between the two germline ends. Looked up from germline, CDR1 is LGHNT and CDR2 is FRNRAP. Here the CDR3 reads CASGLRPTEAFF. The CDR3 region has the DNA TGTGCTAGTGGTTTACGGCCCACTGAAGCTTTCTTT.

This clone was seen only once. This sample also contains other DNA sequences that code for the same CDR3. The rearrangement uses TRBV30 and TRBJ2-7; D is perhaps TRBD2 (6 bases). The V end lost 1 base, the J end lost 4 bases, and 11 bases lay between the germline ends. The CDR3 has 13 residues. Germline CDR1 and CDR2: GTSNPN and SVGIG (reference sequence). CDR3 sequence: CAWSGLGVYEQYF. DNA for the CDR3: TGTGCCTGGAGTGGACTAGGGGTATACGAGCAGTACTTC.

The chain employs TRBV9 and TRBJ1-5; 7 nucleotides align to TRBD1. The germline V gene has CDR1 SGDLS and CDR2 YYNGEE. The CDR3 has 14 residues. Trimming removed 3 bases from V and 2 bases from J; junction bases left unmatched: 2. The chain's CDR3 is CASSAGTGNQPQHF. DNA for the CDR3: TGTGCCAGCAGCGCTGGGACAGGCAATCAGCCCCAGCATTTT.

The chain is built from TRBV29-1 and TRBJ1-1, with a weak D call TRBD1 (5 bases). The CDR3 runs to 14 residues. CDR1 and CDR2 from the germline V gene are SQVTM and ANQGSEA. Trimming removed 6 bases from V and 4 bases from J, with 18 bases in between. CDR3 residues: CSVPSYLGGTEAFF. CDR3 DNA sequence: TGCAGCGTGCCCTCCTACCTGGGGGGCACTGAAGCTTTCTTT.

The chain employs TRBV29-1 and TRBJ2-2; a weak D match, TRBD2 (5 bases). Trimming pared 4 bases from V and 6 bases from J, leaving 6 bases between. Germline V lookup: CDR1 SQVTM, CDR2 ANQGSEA. This CDR3 has 11 residues. CDR3: CSVGGSGELFF. The CDR3 DNA sequence: TGCAGCGTTGGCGGGTCCGGGGAGCTGTTTTTT.

This chain connects TRBV25-1 to TRBJ2-7; 10 nucleotides align to TRBD1. The CDR3 has 13 amino acids. Germline trimming cut 4 bases from V and 5 bases from J; bases unmatched to any gene: 2. Germline lookup yields CDR1 MGHDK and CDR2 SYGVNS. In DNA, the CDR3 is TGTGCCAGCAGTGTTGGGACAGGGGACGAGCAGTACTTC. It codes for CASSVGTGDEQYF.

The chain has TRBV9 and TRBJ2-7; 7 positions match TRBD1. This CDR3 is 14 amino acids long. With V trimmed by 3 bases and J by 3 bases, 6 bases remained unmatched. In germline, CDR1 is SGDLS, CDR2 YYNGEE. As DNA, the CDR3 is TGTGCCAGCAGCGGACAGGGTACCCTCTACGAGCAGTACTTC. Translation: CASSGQGTLYEQYF. The whole variable domain, remainder taken from reference TRBV9 and TRBJ2-7, is DSGVTQTPKHLITATGQRVTLRCSPRSGDLSVYWYQQSLDQGLQFLIQYYNGEERAKGNILERFSAQQFPDLHSELNLSSLELGDSALYFCASSGQGTLYEQYFGPGTRLTVT.

V gene TRBV6-5 combines with J gene TRBJ1-5, with TRBD1 as a possible D gene (6 bases). The germline gives CDR1 MNHEY, CDR2 SVGAGI. CDR3 size: 15 residues. V was clipped by 6 bases and J by 3 bases, with 15 bases between them. This CDR3 is CASSTGGRDNQPQHF. DNA for the CDR3: TGTGCCAGCAGCACGGGGGGCAGGGACAATCAGCCCCAGCATTTT.